Shown below are 26 T cell receptor beta chains from a single sample sequenced in a study of cytomegalovirus exposure and HLA in healthy donors. Primers for the PCR totalled 60 Vbeta and 13 Jbeta. Repertoires were generated with immunoSEQ multiplex PCR, while TCRdb's copy carries only in-frame clones and drops some. Its table records about 84,000 clones. The sample taken for sequencing was PBMCs. These receptors originate from a man aged 50-59 years in good health and CMV-seronegative.

The rearrangement links TRBV7-2 to TRBJ1-6; a possible D gene is TRBD1 (5 bases). The CDR3 has 15 amino acids. With 1 base removed from V and 7 bases from J, the gap between germline ends came to 11 bases. CDR1 SGHTA and CDR2 FQGNSA come from the germline V gene. The DNA for the CDR3 is TGTGCCAGCAGCTTAGTAACAGGACGGAATTCACCCCTCCACTTT. The encoded protein is CASSLVTGRNSPLHF. The whole variable domain, filled in from reference TRBV7-2 and TRBJ1-6, reads GAGVSQSPSNKVTEKGKDVELRCDPISGHTALYWYRQSLGQGLEFLIYFQGNSAPDKSGLPSDRFSAERTGGSVSTLTIQRTQQEDSAVYLCASSLVTGRNSPLHFGNGTRLTVT.

Notes on this clone: The same CDR3 also results from other DNA sequences found in this sample. V is TRBV5-1 and J is TRBJ2-7; 8 bases line up with TRBD1. This CDR3 region has 14 residues. Trimming at V came to 2 bases and at J to 2 bases, leaving 3 bases not matched to a gene. Germline V gene data show CDR1 as SGHRS and CDR2 as YFSETQ. The CDR3 is CASSLDRGPYEQYF. CDR3 DNA sequence: TGCGCCAGCAGCTTAGACAGGGGACCCTACGAGCAGTACTTC.

V gene TRBV14 combines with J gene TRBJ2-5, with 7 bases matching TRBD1. CDR1 SGHDN and CDR2 FVKESK come from the germline V gene. The CDR3 extends over 14 amino acids. V dropped 4 bases and J dropped 4; count of bases not matched to a gene: 6. The CDR3 loop reads CASSPEQGIETQYF. The CDR3 coding sequence is TGTGCCAGCAGCCCAGAACAGGGGATAGAGACCCAGTACTTC.

As for this clone: This sample includes further DNA sequences coding for the same CDR3. The rearrangement uses TRBV5-1 and TRBJ2-3; no clear D. Germline V gives CDR1 SGHRS, CDR2 YFSETQ. The CDR3 is made up of 12 amino acids. Trimming pared 4 bases from V and 3 bases from J, leaving 6 bases between. The CDR3 DNA reads TGCGCCAGCAGCCCCATGACAGATACGCAGTATTTT. It yields the protein CASSPMTDTQYF.

This chain links TRBV29-1 with TRBJ2-5; 7 bases agree with TRBD1. CDR3 length: 12 amino acids. Trimming took 1 base from V and 6 from J; bases not matched to a gene: 2. Germline CDR1 SQVTM, CDR2 ANQGSEA. The CDR3 DNA sequence: TGCAGCGTTGAAGGACAGGGACAGACCCAGTACTTC. Its translation is CSVEGQGQTQYF.

The genes are TRBV19 and TRBJ1-3; no clear D. Germline V gives CDR1 LNHDA, CDR2 SQIVND (reference sequence). The CDR3 extends over 16 amino acids. V was pared by 1 base and J by 0 bases, with 10 bases between. CDR3 protein: CASSIVPVSSGNTIYF. The CDR3 coding sequence is TGTGCCAGTAGTATAGTCCCAGTCTCCTCTGGAAACACCATATATTTT.

The rearrangement links TRBV30 to TRBJ2-7, with a weak D call TRBD1 (5 bases). The CDR3 length is 12 residues. With 5 bases removed from V and 1 base from J, the gap between germline ends came to 9 bases. Germline-derived CDR1 and CDR2 are GTSNPN and SVGIG (reference sequence). CDR3 in DNA: TGTGCCTGGGGGGCTTCGTCCTACGAGCAGTACTTC. It is translated as CAWGASSYEQYF.

V is TRBV19 and J is TRBJ1-6; D is unclear. Between the trimmed V and J ends, which lost 4 bases and 7 bases, there was a span of 11 bases. Germline lookup yields CDR1 LNHDA and CDR2 SQIVND (reference sequence). CDR3 size: 14 residues. CDR3 nucleotides: TGTGCCAGTAGTAGCCAGGTTGGGAATTCACCCCTCCACTTT. It codes for CASSSQVGNSPLHF.

The rearrangement uses TRBV10-1 and TRBJ2-7, with unresolved D. Germline assignment: CDR1 WNHNN and CDR2 SYGVQD (reference sequence). The germline V and J ends were trimmed by 4 bases and 3 bases, with 10 bases remaining between them. The CDR3 is 13 residues long. In nucleotides, the CDR3 is TGCGCCAGCAGTGGACCGGAGTTCTACGAGCAGTACTTC. Its protein is CASSGPEFYEQYF.

This chain joins TRBV5-4 and TRBJ2-5; TRBD2 matches 11 bases. J lost 4 bases, V lost 5 bases, and 10 bases had no gene match. The CDR3 sequence is 16 residues long. CDR1 SGHNT and CDR2 YYREEE come from the germline V gene (reference sequence). CDR3: CASSFFSGGAGETQYF. The CDR3 region has the DNA TGTGCCAGCAGTTTTTTTAGCGGGGGGGCCGGAGAGACCCAGTACTTC.

This chain connects TRBV7-2 to TRBJ2-7; TRBD1 might be the D (5 bases). The germline V gene encodes CDR1 SGHTA and CDR2 FQGNSA. Deletions cut 3 bases from V and 6 bases from J, with 9 bases between. CDR3 length: 12 amino acids. The DNA of the CDR3 is TGTGCCAGCAGCTTTCCAGGGCCCGAGCAGTACTTC. This encodes CASSFPGPEQYF.

CDR3 sequence: CASSDVWADRDQPQHF. For the CDR3, the DNA is TGTGCCAGCAGTGATGTGTGGGCAGACAGGGATCAGCCCCAGCATTTT. The J gene is TRBJ1-5, the V gene TRBV2, with TRBD1 identical over 7 bases. Germline V lookup: CDR1 SNHLY, CDR2 FYNNEI. Germline trimming cut 3 bases from V and 5 bases from J; bases unmatched to any gene: 10. The CDR3 runs to 16 residues.

The V call is TRBV19, the J call TRBJ1-6, with TRBD1 matching 8 bases. This CDR3 has 16 amino acids. Losses at the gene ends were 4 bases for V and 4 bases for J; bases not matched to a gene: 6. Germline CDR1 LNHDA, CDR2 SQIVND (reference sequence). The CDR3 bases are TGTGCCAGTAGTACCAGGACAGGGAGTTATAATTCACCCCTCCACTTT. Translating it yields CASSTRTGSYNSPLHF.

J is TRBJ2-1 and V is TRBV6-6, with 8 positions matching TRBD2. The CDR3 is 14 amino acids. Looked up from germline, CDR1 is MNHNY and CDR2 is SVGAGI (reference sequence). Trimming at V came to 7 bases and at J to 9 bases, leaving 11 bases not matched to a gene. The CDR3, as DNA: TGTGCCAGCACTACTGCCGGGGGGGCGGGTGAGCAGTTCTTC. This gives the protein CASTTAGGAGEQFF.

The chain employs TRBV28 and TRBJ2-1, with 8 bases lining up with TRBD2. The CDR3 length is 18 residues. Germline V CDR1 and CDR2: MDHEN, SYDVKM. V gave up 4 bases and J gave up 0 bases; unmatched junction bases: 11. Written as DNA, the CDR3 is TGTGCCAGCAGTTCCCTCCGGTCGGGGGGGCCCTCCTACAATGAGCAGTTCTTC. It is translated as CASSSLRSGGPSYNEQFF.

Note on this clone: Other DNA sequences from this sample encode an identical CDR3 as well. The V call is TRBV28, the J call TRBJ1-2; 7 bases match TRBD1. V trimming: 3 bases; J trimming: 2 bases; junction bases outside the gene matches: 3. CDR1 and CDR2 from the germline V gene are MDHEN and SYDVKM. The CDR3 is 14 residues long. The DNA of the CDR3 is TGTGCCAGCAGTTTGGAACAGGGGAACTATGGCTACACCTTC. Amino acids: CASSLEQGNYGYTF.

The chain recombines TRBV9 with TRBJ1-4; a weak D match, TRBD1 (6 bases). Germline V gene data show CDR1 as SGDLS and CDR2 as YYNGEE. V was shortened by 0 bases and J by 4 bases, with 13 bases between the two germline ends. This CDR3 comprises 16 residues. The CDR3 spells CASSVGGGRGNEKLFF. CDR3 in DNA: TGTGCCAGCAGCGTAGGGGGGGGCCGGGGTAATGAAAAACTGTTTTTT.

The J gene is TRBJ2-7, the V gene TRBV5-1; 9 nucleotides match TRBD1. This CDR3 has 15 amino acids. J was trimmed by 2 bases and V by 4 bases; bases with no gene match: 7. Looked up from germline, CDR1 is SGHRS and CDR2 is YFSETQ. As DNA, the CDR3 is TGCGCCAGCAGCCCCGGGACAGGGTTAACCTACGAGCAGTACTTC. Residues: CASSPGTGLTYEQYF.

This sequence joins TRBV19 and TRBJ1-2, with a possible D match to TRBD1 (5 bases). The germline CDR1 and CDR2 sequences are LNHDA and SQIVND (reference sequence). CDR3 length equals 16 residues. V was shortened by 0 bases and J by 8 bases, with 19 bases between the two germline ends. The CDR3 DNA sequence: TGTGCCAGTAGTATAGATCCGGGACTGGGGAACCGCGGCTACACCTTC. Translating it yields CASSIDPGLGNRGYTF.

This rearrangement joins TRBV27 to TRBJ1-5; D perhaps matches TRBD1 (6 bases). CDR1 is MNHEY, CDR2 SMNVEV, per germline (reference sequence). Trimming left V 2 bases short and J 7 bases short, with 15 bases between. The CDR3 length is 15 residues. CDR3 sequence reads: CASSLKTGYRQPQHF. The CDR3 nucleotides are TGTGCCAGCAGTTTAAAAACAGGGTATCGCCAGCCCCAGCATTTT.

The chain links TRBV11-3 to TRBJ2-1; 7 bases fit TRBD1. This CDR3 contains 15 residues. Per germline, CDR1 SGHNT and CDR2 YENEEA. The J segment lost 5 bases and the V segment lost 1 base, leaving 5 bases of the junction unmatched. Here the CDR3 DNA reads TGTGCCAGCAGCTTAGCCGGGACAGATAACAATGAGCAGTTCTTC. This sequence encodes CASSLAGTDNNEQFF. Full variable domain (missing parts from reference TRBV11-3 and TRBJ2-1): EAGVVQSPRYKIIEKKQPVAFWCNPISGHNTLYWYLQNLGQGPELLIRYENEEAVDDSQLPKDRFSAERLKGVDSTLKIQPAELGDSAVYLCASSLAGTDNNEQFFGPGTRLTVL.

This chain joins TRBV7-2 and TRBJ2-3, with 12 bases lining up with TRBD1. V was clipped by 5 bases and J by 4 bases; unmatched bases: 1. This CDR3 is 14 amino acids long. Germline loops: CDR1 SGHTA, CDR2 FQGNSA. The chain's CDR3 is CASSGTGGADTQYF. The DNA of the CDR3 is TGTGCCAGCAGCGGGACAGGGGGCGCAGATACGCAGTATTTT.

This chain links TRBV10-1 with TRBJ1-6; 11 positions agree with TRBD1. CDR3 length equals 14 residues. The J segment lost 9 bases and the V segment lost 4 bases, leaving 2 bases of the junction unmatched. Germline-derived CDR1 and CDR2 are WNHNN and SYGVQD (reference sequence). The CDR3 here is CASSAGTGGSPLHF. CDR3 sequence (DNA): TGCGCCAGCAGTGCTGGGACAGGGGGTTCACCCCTCCACTTT.

The J gene is TRBJ2-1, the V gene TRBV7-2, with 10 bases matching TRBD2. Losses at the gene ends were 4 bases for V and 4 bases for J; bases not matched to a gene: 1. From germline, CDR1 is SGHTA and CDR2 FQGNSA. There are 14 residues in the CDR3. CDR3 protein: CASSSGLAYNEQFF. CDR3 sequence (DNA): TGTGCCAGCAGCTCGGGACTAGCGTACAATGAGCAGTTCTTC.

The chain uses TRBV6-1 and TRBJ1-2, with no clear D. Germline V lookup: CDR1 MNHNS, CDR2 SASEGT. The V gene lost 6 bases and the J gene lost 5 bases, with 13 bases spanning the gap. The CDR3 has 13 amino acids. The CDR3 spells CASSMPTDYGYTF. CDR3 bases: TGTGCCAGCAGCATGCCCACAGATTATGGCTACACCTTC.

V gene TRBV5-1 combines with J gene TRBJ2-1; 7 bases agree with TRBD2. Per germline, CDR1 SGHRS and CDR2 YFSETQ. V shed 3 bases and J 0 bases; nucleotides not matched to a gene: 6. The CDR3 spans 16 residues. In nucleotides, the CDR3 is TGCGCCAGCAGCTCCCAACTAGCGAGCTCCTACAATGAGCAGTTCTTC. It is translated as CASSSQLASSYNEQFF.